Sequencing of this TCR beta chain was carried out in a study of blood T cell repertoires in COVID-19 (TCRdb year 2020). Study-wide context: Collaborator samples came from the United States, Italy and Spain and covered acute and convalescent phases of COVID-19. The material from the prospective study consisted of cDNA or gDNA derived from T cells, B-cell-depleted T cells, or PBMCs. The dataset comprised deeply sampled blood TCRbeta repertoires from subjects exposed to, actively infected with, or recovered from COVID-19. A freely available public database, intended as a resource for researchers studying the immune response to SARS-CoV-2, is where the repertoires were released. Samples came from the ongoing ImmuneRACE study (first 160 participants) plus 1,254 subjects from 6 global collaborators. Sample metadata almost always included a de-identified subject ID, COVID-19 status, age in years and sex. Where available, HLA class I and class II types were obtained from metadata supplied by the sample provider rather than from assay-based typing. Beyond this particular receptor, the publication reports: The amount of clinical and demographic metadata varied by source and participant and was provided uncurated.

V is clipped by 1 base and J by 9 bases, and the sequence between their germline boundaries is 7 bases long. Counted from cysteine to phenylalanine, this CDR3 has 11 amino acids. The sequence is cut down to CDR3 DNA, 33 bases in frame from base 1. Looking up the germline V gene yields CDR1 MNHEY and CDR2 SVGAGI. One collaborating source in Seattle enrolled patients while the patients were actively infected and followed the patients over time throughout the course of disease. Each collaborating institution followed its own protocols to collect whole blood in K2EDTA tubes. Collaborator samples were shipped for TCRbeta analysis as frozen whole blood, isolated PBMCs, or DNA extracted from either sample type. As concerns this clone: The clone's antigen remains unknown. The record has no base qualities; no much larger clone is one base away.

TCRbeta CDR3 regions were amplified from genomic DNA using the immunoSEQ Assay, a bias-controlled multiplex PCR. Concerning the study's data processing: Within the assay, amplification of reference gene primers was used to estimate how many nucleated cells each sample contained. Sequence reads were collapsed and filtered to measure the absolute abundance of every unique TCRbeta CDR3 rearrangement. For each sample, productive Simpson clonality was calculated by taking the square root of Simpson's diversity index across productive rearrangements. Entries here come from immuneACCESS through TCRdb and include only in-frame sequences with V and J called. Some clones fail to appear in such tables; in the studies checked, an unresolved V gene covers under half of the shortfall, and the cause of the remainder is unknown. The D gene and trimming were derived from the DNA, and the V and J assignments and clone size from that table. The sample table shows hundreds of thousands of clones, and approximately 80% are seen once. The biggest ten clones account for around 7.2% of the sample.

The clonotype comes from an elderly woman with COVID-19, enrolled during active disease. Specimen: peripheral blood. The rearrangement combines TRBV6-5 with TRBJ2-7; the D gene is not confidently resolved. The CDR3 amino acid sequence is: CASSYLSGQYF. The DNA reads TGTGCCAGCAGTTACTTGTCGGGGCAGTACTTC.